Below are 8 T cell receptor beta chains sequenced from a single sample in a study of control samples from healthy donors and cancer patients. Repertoires were generated with immunoSEQ multiplex PCR, while TCRdb's copy carries only in-frame clones and drops some. Of some 100,000 clones detected, about 86% appear once; the ten largest clones hold 12% to 15%. Sequencing was done on a sample of blood. The receptors come from a man between 25 and 39 years old in good health.

The J gene is TRBJ2-5, the V gene TRBV2, with a tentative D call TRBD1 (6 bases). The CDR3 contains 14 residues. Trimming left V 6 bases short and J 2 bases short, with 13 bases between. Per the germline V gene, CDR1 is SNHLY and CDR2 is FYNNEI. Here the CDR3 DNA reads TGTGCCAGCAGAGGTGGACAGCTTCAAGAGACCCAGTACTTC. This gives the protein CASRGGQLQETQYF.

The gene calls are TRBV27 and TRBJ1-2, with D unresolved. Per germline, CDR1 MNHEY and CDR2 SMNVEV (reference sequence). The CDR3 is made up of 12 amino acids. V shed 4 bases and J shed 8 bases, with 11 bases lying between them. The CDR3, as DNA: TGTGCCAGCAGTTCCACGGGAGGGGGCTACACCTTC. Translated: CASSSTGGGYTF.

This clone is a singleton in its sample. The chain uses TRBV19 and TRBJ2-7; D might be TRBD2 (6 bases). The germline V gene has CDR1 LNHDA and CDR2 SQIVND (reference sequence). This CDR3 region has 14 residues. Trimming removed 1 base from V and 3 bases from J, with 10 bases in between. In DNA, the CDR3 is TGTGCCAGTAGTATAGCGGGAGCCCTCTACGAGCAGTACTTC. Its protein is CASSIAGALYEQYF.

This chain links TRBV3-1 (or the pseudogene TRBV3-2) with TRBJ2-1; 12 positions match TRBD2. The CDR3 is made up of 16 amino acids. Germline CDR1 is LGHDT and CDR2 is YNNKEL (reference sequence). V was pared by 4 bases and J by 8 bases, with 9 bases of the junction left unmatched. The CDR3 region is CASSLLLAGGPYEQFF. The CDR3 coding sequence is TGTGCCAGCAGCCTTCTTCTAGCGGGAGGGCCTTATGAGCAGTTCTTC.

The chain couples TRBV5-6 to TRBJ1-1; weak D call: TRBD1 (6 bases). V lost 4 bases and J 4 bases, leaving 20 bases between the germline ends. CDR3 length equals 16 residues. Germline CDR1 is SGHDT and CDR2 is YYEEEE. The CDR3 DNA is TGTGCCAGCAGCGTGGGTGCGGTTGGGGGCGGCACTGAAGCTTTCTTT. This encodes CASSVGAVGGGTEAFF.

CDR3 sequence reads: CATSDSRAVGNYGYTF. The CDR3 nucleotides are TGTGCCACCAGTGATTCCAGGGCGGTCGGGAATTATGGCTACACCTTC. This chain links TRBV24-1 with TRBJ1-2; perhaps TRBD1 as D (5 bases). CDR3 size: 16 residues. Germline V CDR1 and CDR2: KGHDR, SFDVKD. V was cut by 2 bases and J by 5 bases, with 17 bases left in between.

The chain carries TRBV3-1 (or the pseudogene TRBV3-2) and TRBJ1-2; D gene uncertain. Germline CDR1 LGHDT, CDR2 YNNKEL (reference sequence). The CDR3 sequence is 13 residues long. Between the trimmed V and J ends, which lost 0 bases and 7 bases, there was a span of 9 bases. The CDR3 sequence is CASSQDGGFGYTF. CDR3 DNA sequence: TGTGCCAGCAGCCAAGACGGAGGGTTTGGCTACACCTTC.

The chain employs TRBV29-1 and TRBJ1-2; 8 nucleotides line up with TRBD1. CDR3 length equals 12 residues. Germline assignment: CDR1 SQVTM and CDR2 ANQGSEA. V was pared by 7 bases and J by 3 bases, with 4 bases of the junction left unmatched. CDR3 bases: TGCAGCGGACTGACAGGGGACTATGGCTACACCTTC. It encodes CSGLTGDYGYTF.